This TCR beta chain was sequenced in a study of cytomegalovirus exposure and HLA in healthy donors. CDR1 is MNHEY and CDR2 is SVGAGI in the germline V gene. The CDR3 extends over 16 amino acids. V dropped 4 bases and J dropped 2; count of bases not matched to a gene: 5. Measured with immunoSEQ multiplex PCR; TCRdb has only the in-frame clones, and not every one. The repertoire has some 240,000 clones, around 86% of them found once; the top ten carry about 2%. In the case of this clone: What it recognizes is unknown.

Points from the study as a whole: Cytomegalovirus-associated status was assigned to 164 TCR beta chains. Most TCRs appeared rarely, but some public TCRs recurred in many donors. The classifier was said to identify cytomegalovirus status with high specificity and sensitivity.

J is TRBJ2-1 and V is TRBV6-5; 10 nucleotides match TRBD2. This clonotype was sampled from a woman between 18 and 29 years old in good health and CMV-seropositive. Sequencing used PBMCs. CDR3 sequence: CASSFVAGGPYNEQFF. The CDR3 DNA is TGTGCCAGCAGTTTTGTAGCGGGAGGCCCCTACAATGAGCAGTTCTTC.